This note documents a single TCR beta chain sequence. The CDR3 consists of 15 residues. From germline, CDR1 is MDHEN and CDR2 SYDVKM. V lost 6 bases, J lost 2 bases, and 6 bases stayed unmatched. This sample is drawn from a study of control samples from healthy donors and cancer patients. Measured with immunoSEQ multiplex PCR; TCRdb has only the in-frame clones, and not every one. The repertoire includes under 200,000 clones, 91% of them detected once, and approximately 1.5% sits in the top ten. The V and J genes are TRBV28 and TRBJ2-1; 8 bases align to TRBD2. The clonotype originates from a woman aged 25-40 years in good health. Source material: blood. The CDR3 reads CASSPSGSAYNEQFF. CDR3 nucleotides: TGTGCCAGCAGCCCGAGCGGGAGTGCCTACAATGAGCAGTTCTTC.